What follows are 17 T cell receptor beta chains derived from one specimen sequenced in a study of lung T cells in sarcoidosis with Löfgren's syndrome. Each CDR3 protein gets one entry after TCRdb re-called the reads with MiXCR. The data show about 3,200 distinct CDR3 sequences, around 17% seen once. The sequenced sample was CD4+ T cells from bronchoalveolar lavage. These TCRs come from a human donor with sarcoidosis (Löfgren's syndrome or another form), or a control subject (not recorded which).

This clonotype is judged medium-sized. This chain uses TRBV5-1 with TRBJ2-1; TRBD2 aligns across 8 bases. In germline, CDR1 is SGHRS, CDR2 YFSETQ. CDR3 size: 15 residues. Trimming cost V 2 bases and J 5 bases; bases outside gene matches: 6. CDR3: CASSLGGGSHNEQFF. The CDR3 coding sequence is TGCGCCAGCAGCTTAGGCGGGGGGTCCCACAATGAGCAGTTCTTC.

At least ten counts were recorded for this clonotype. The chain links TRBV5-1 to TRBJ2-5, with D perhaps TRBD2 (5 bases). The germline V and J ends were trimmed by 3 bases and 3 bases, with 12 bases remaining between them. There are 14 residues in the CDR3. Germline CDR1 is SGHRS and CDR2 is YFSETQ. CDR3 residues: CASSSPDGKETQYF. CDR3 in DNA: TGCGCCAGCAGCTCGCCTGACGGGAAAGAGACCCAGTACTTC.

This clonotype was seen many times. The chain links TRBV7-3 to TRBJ2-5, with unresolved D. This CDR3 has 12 residues. The germline gives CDR1 SGHTA, CDR2 FQGTGA. The V gene lost 1 base and the J gene lost 4 bases, with 4 bases spanning the gap. The CDR3 coding sequence is TGTGCCAGCAGCTTAATCGGAGAGACCCAGTACTTC. This codes for CASSLIGETQYF. Filled out from reference TRBV7-3 and TRBJ2-5, the complete variable domain reads GAGVSQTPSNKVTEKGKYVELRCDPISGHTALYWYRQSLGQGPEFLIYFQGTGAADDSGLPNDRFFAVRPEGSVSTLKIQRTERGDSAVYLCASSLIGETQYFGPGTRLLVL.

In this sample, this clonotype is large. The chain employs TRBV7-2 and TRBJ1-1; D gene unclear. CDR1 is SGHTA, CDR2 FQGNSA, per germline. This CDR3 contains 12 residues. Trimming cost V 1 base and J 9 bases, with 9 bases left between them. The CDR3 DNA sequence: TGTGCCAGCAGCTTAGAAGACCGAAAAGCTTTCTTT. It yields the protein CASSLEDRKAFF.

This clonotype is medium-sized in the sample. The chain links TRBV7-2 to TRBJ1-1; 7 bases are a match to TRBD1. The CDR3 has 14 residues. Germline values: CDR1 SGHTA, CDR2 FQGNSA. J lost 3 bases, V lost 5 bases, and 6 bases had no gene match. Here the CDR3 reads CASSLLQGYTEAFF. The CDR3 DNA follows: TGTGCCAGCAGCCTCCTACAGGGGTACACTGAAGCTTTCTTT. The whole variable domain, remainder taken from reference TRBV7-2 and TRBJ1-1, is GAGVSQSPSNKVTEKGKDVELRCDPISGHTALYWYRQSLGQGLEFLIYFQGNSAPDKSGLPSDRFSAERTGGSVSTLTIQRTQQEDSAVYLCASSLLQGYTEAFFGQGTRLTVV.

Sample share makes this clonotype medium-sized. This chain joins TRBV18 and TRBJ2-3, with D unclear. Germline V gene sequence: CDR1 KGHSH, CDR2 LQKENI. V was shortened by 4 bases and J by 5 bases, with 1 base between the two germline ends. This CDR3 region has 10 residues. The CDR3 loop is CASSQDTQYF. The DNA for the CDR3 is TGTGCCAGCTCACAAGATACGCAGTATTTT.

In regard to this clonotype: This CDR3 is missing its conserved last phenylalanine or tryptophan, likely due to a read error. The genes are TRBV6-1 and TRBJ2-7; 10 nucleotides agree with TRBD2. The germline V gene encodes CDR1 MNHNS and CDR2 SASEGT. Losses at the gene ends were 11 bases for V and 3 bases for J; bases not matched to a gene: 10. The CDR3 loop spans 14 amino acids. CDR3 sequence reads: CASKPGTSVYEQYL. The CDR3 DNA sequence: TGTGCCTCAAAACCCGGGACTAGCGTCTACGAGCAGTACCTC.

Relative to its sample, this clonotype is medium-sized. The chain joins TRBV4-2 to TRBJ2-1, with TRBD1 matching 9 bases. Losses at the gene ends were 0 bases for V and 7 bases for J; bases not matched to a gene: 4. Germline CDR1 LGHNA, CDR2 YNFKEQ. The CDR3 spans 15 residues. CDR3: CASSQDQGTGNEQFF. CDR3 DNA sequence: TGTGCCAGCAGCCAAGATCAAGGGACAGGGAATGAGCAGTTCTTC.

This clonotype was counted between two and nine times. The chain recombines TRBV7-2 with TRBJ2-2; D is possibly TRBD1 (6 bases). V gave up 5 bases and J gave up 4 bases, with 14 bases separating them. The germline CDR1 and CDR2 sequences are SGHTA and FQGNSA. CDR3 size: 15 residues. CDR3 residues: CASSQWGLSTGELFF. CDR3 nucleotides: TGTGCCAGCAGCCAATGGGGGCTGAGCACCGGGGAGCTGTTTTTT. The full variable domain, rest sourced from reference TRBV7-2 and TRBJ2-2, is GAGVSQSPSNKVTEKGKDVELRCDPISGHTALYWYRQSLGQGLEFLIYFQGNSAPDKSGLPSDRFSAERTGGSVSTLTIQRTQQEDSAVYLCASSQWGLSTGELFFGEGSRLTVL.

The V gene is TRBV9, the J gene TRBJ1-5, with D perhaps TRBD1 (6 bases). V lost 0 bases to trimming and J lost 4 bases, with 14 bases between them. CDR3 length: 16 amino acids. Germline assignment: CDR1 SGDLS and CDR2 YYNGEE. The CDR3 nucleotides are TGTGCCAGCAGCGTAGGCGGGGGACAAGAAAATCAGCCCCAGCATTTT. Amino acids: CASSVGGGQENQPQHF.

The genes are TRBV6-2 or TRBV6-3 and TRBJ2-6; D remains ambiguous. The germline V gene encodes CDR1 MNHEY and CDR2 SVGEGT. The length of the CDR3 is 19 residues. Trimming removed 7 bases at V and 1 base at J, with 23 bases between. The CDR3 nucleotides are TGTGCCAGCACTTATTATCTGACTGATAAAATTTCTGGGGCCAACGTCCTGACTTTC. Translation gives CASTYYLTDKISGANVLTF.

This clonotype has only a few counts. The chain is built from TRBV12-3 or TRBV12-4 and TRBJ1-1; 11 bases align to TRBD1. There are 17 residues in the CDR3. The V and J ends lost 7 bases and 3 bases, in that order; junction bases with no gene match: 13. The CDR3 reads CASTGQGALLTDTEAFF. In nucleotides, the CDR3 is TGTGCCAGCACCGGACAGGGGGCGCTTCTGACGGACACTGAAGCTTTCTTT.

By share, this clonotype counts as medium-sized. The chain carries TRBV18 and TRBJ1-1; 7 bases are a match to TRBD1. The germline V gene has CDR1 KGHSH and CDR2 LQKENI. This CDR3 spans 13 amino acids. Trimming cost V 5 bases and J 7 bases; bases outside gene matches: 7. This CDR3 reads CASSRNRGDEAFF. CDR3 coding DNA: TGTGCCAGCTCAAGAAACAGGGGAGATGAAGCTTTCTTT.

This clonotype is categorized as medium-sized. Here the CDR3 reads CASSIAGPSTDTQYF. Here the CDR3 DNA reads TGTGCCAGCTCAATAGCGGGGCCTAGCACAGATACGCAGTATTTT. The chain couples TRBV18 to TRBJ2-3; 8 positions agree with TRBD2. Germline V gene lookup returns CDR1 KGHSH and CDR2 LQKENI. The CDR3 is 15 amino acids. J was trimmed by 0 bases and V by 5 bases; bases with no gene match: 4.

This clonotype ranks as medium-sized. This sequence joins TRBV10-3 and TRBJ2-5, with D perhaps TRBD1 (6 bases). CDR1 and CDR2 (germline): ENHRY, SYGVKD. The V and J ends lost 4 bases and 3 bases respectively, with 9 bases between them. This CDR3 has 13 residues. For the CDR3, the DNA is TGTGCCATCAGTGCCCGGACAGAAGAGACCCAGTACTTC. It yields the protein CAISARTEETQYF.

Of note for this clonotype: This may come from a read error, since a much larger clone is one base off. The V call is TRBV12-5, the J call TRBJ1-6; TRBD1 matches at 8 bases. The germline V gene encodes CDR1 LGHNT and CDR2 FRNRAP. V trimming: 1 base; J trimming: 6 bases; junction bases outside the gene matches: 2. This CDR3 has 15 amino acids. The CDR3 reads CASGLGTGRNSPLHF. The DNA of the CDR3 is TGTGCTAGTGGTTTGGGGACAGGGCGTAATTCACCCCTCCACTTT.

This clonotype qualifies as medium-sized. CDR3 amino acids: CAIRDAGVNTEAFF. For the CDR3, the DNA is TGTGCCATCAGGGACGCCGGGGTGAACACTGAAGCTTTCTTT. V gene TRBV10-3 combines with J gene TRBJ1-1; D not resolved. Trimming cost V 6 bases and J 0 bases, with 11 bases left between them. The CDR3 totals 14 residues. The germline gives CDR1 ENHRY, CDR2 SYGVKD.